This T cell receptor beta chain was found in a study of cytomegalovirus exposure and HLA in healthy donors. As concerns this clone: What it binds is not known.

Overall study findings and caveats: The listing of roughly 160 TCR beta chains classed them as cytomegalovirus-associated. The authors excluded some V segments, including TRBV6-2 and TRBV6-3, as indistinguishable.

The CDR3 sequence is 14 residues long. Germline CDR1 is LGHNA and CDR2 is YNFKEQ. Trimming took off 0 bases at V and 7 bases at J, with 7 bases between the two ends. PCR employed 60 Vbeta and 13 Jbeta primers. Sequencing was performed with immunoSEQ multiplex PCR; in TCRdb, only in-frame clones are kept and a portion is missing. This sample has about 100,000 clones; over 70% occur once, and the top ten carry 10%. The sequencing input was PBMCs. V is TRBV4-2 and J is TRBJ1-6; D gene ambiguous. The sequence came from a man between 50 and 59 years old in good health and CMV-seronegative. This chain's CDR3 is CASSQDIRNSPLHF. The CDR3 bases are TGTGCCAGCAGCCAAGATATTCGGAATTCACCCCTCCACTTT.